What follows are 29 T cell receptor beta chains derived from one specimen sequenced in a study of blood T cell repertoires in COVID-19. Sequenced by immunoSEQ multiplex PCR; TCRdb stores in-frame clones only, minus some. This table has some 150,000 clones, 87% appearing once. Sample: peripheral blood. The receptors were gathered from a man aged 50-59 years with active COVID-19.

About this clone: Other DNA variants within this sample encode the same CDR3. This chain joins TRBV3-1 (or the pseudogene TRBV3-2) and TRBJ1-1; no firm D call. The CDR3 consists of 11 residues. Trimming took 3 bases from V and 8 from J, leaving 7 bases between them. From germline, CDR1 is LGHDT and CDR2 YNNKEL (reference sequence). The CDR3 sequence is CASSHAGEAFF. In nucleotides, the CDR3 is TGTGCCAGCAGCCATGCCGGGGAAGCTTTCTTT.

The genes are TRBV7-8 and TRBJ1-1; a weak D match, TRBD1 (5 bases). The CDR3 is made up of 16 amino acids. The V and J ends lost 1 base and 0 bases respectively, with 12 bases between them. Per the germline V gene, CDR1 is SGHVS and CDR2 is FQNEAQ. CDR3 in amino acids: CASSLGRTNLNTEAFF. DNA for the CDR3: TGTGCCAGCAGCTTAGGCAGGACAAACTTGAACACTGAAGCTTTCTTT.

The gene calls are TRBV18 and TRBJ1-1, with a weak D call TRBD1 (5 bases). The CDR3 is 16 amino acids. Trimming removed 2 bases from V and 4 bases from J, with 17 bases in between. The germline V gene has CDR1 KGHSH and CDR2 LQKENI. CDR3: CASSPSPVGGSTEAFF. CDR3 nucleotides: TGTGCCAGCTCACCATCGCCCGTGGGGGGGTCCACTGAAGCTTTCTTT.

J is TRBJ2-3 and V is TRBV7-2; possibly TRBD1 for D (5 bases). CDR3 size: 17 residues. Trimming took 1 base from V and 1 from J, leaving 15 bases between them. Germline CDR1 reads SGHTA; CDR2 reads FQGNSA. For the CDR3, the DNA is TGTGCCAGCAGCTTAGACGTATTCGTAGGGGGCACAGATACGCAGTATTTT. Its protein product is CASSLDVFVGGTDTQYF. The full variable domain, with the rest looked up from reference TRBV7-2 and TRBJ2-3, is GAGVSQSPSNKVTEKGKDVELRCDPISGHTALYWYRQSLGQGLEFLIYFQGNSAPDKSGLPSDRFSAERTGGSVSTLTIQRTQQEDSAVYLCASSLDVFVGGTDTQYFGPGTRLTVL.

J is TRBJ1-1 and V is TRBV7-3; weak D call: TRBD1 (5 bases). The CDR3 runs 14 residues. Germline V lookup: CDR1 SGHTA, CDR2 FQGTGA. Trimming stripped 5 bases from V and 6 bases from J, with 16 bases between. The DNA of the CDR3 is TGTGCCAGCAGCCCCGGGGGGAGCAGACCTGAAGCTTTCTTT. It is translated as CASSPGGSRPEAFF.

The chain has TRBV3-1 (or the pseudogene TRBV3-2) and TRBJ2-4; D perhaps matches TRBD1 (5 bases). The CDR3 sequence is 15 residues long. Trimming removed 0 bases at V and 0 bases at J, with 6 bases between. The germline V gene has CDR1 LGHDT and CDR2 YNNKEL (reference sequence). The CDR3 DNA sequence: TGTGCCAGCAGCCAAGAGGGGCTAGCCAAAAACATTCAGTACTTC. It specifies CASSQEGLAKNIQYF.

The chain joins TRBV7-2 to TRBJ2-2, with 9 positions matching TRBD2. Trimming took 1 base from V and 4 from J; bases not matched to a gene: 1. The CDR3 runs 15 residues. The germline V gene has CDR1 SGHTA and CDR2 FQGNSA. In DNA, the CDR3 is TGTGCCAGCAGCTTAGTTAGCGGGGGCACCGGGGAGCTGTTTTTT. This codes for CASSLVSGGTGELFF.

The chain carries TRBV10-3 and TRBJ1-5; no clear D gene. Germline lookup yields CDR1 ENHRY and CDR2 SYGVKD. The CDR3 extends over 14 amino acids. The V gene lost 4 bases and the J gene lost 6 bases, with 13 bases spanning the gap. CDR3 amino acids: CAISGSGFGQPQHF. Written as DNA, the CDR3 is TGTGCCATCAGTGGATCGGGTTTTGGTCAGCCCCAGCATTTT.

The chain employs TRBV14 and TRBJ2-3; D is possibly TRBD2 (5 bases). The germline gives CDR1 SGHDN, CDR2 FVKESK. This CDR3 region has 15 residues. V was clipped by 4 bases and J by 1 base, with 12 bases between them. CDR3: CASSLLLGGTDTQYF. CDR3 sequence (DNA): TGTGCCAGCAGCCTCCTTCTCGGGGGCACAGATACGCAGTATTTT.

The chain joins TRBV3-1 (or the pseudogene TRBV3-2) to TRBJ1-3; D is possibly TRBD1 (6 bases). In germline, CDR1 is LGHDT, CDR2 YNNKEL (reference sequence). The CDR3 covers 17 residues. The V end lost 0 bases, the J end lost 0 bases, and 12 bases lay between the germline ends. CDR3 amino acids: CASSQEAGGHSGNTIYF. The DNA for the CDR3 is TGTGCCAGCAGCCAAGAGGCGGGGGGCCACTCTGGAAACACCATATATTTT.

This chain connects TRBV29-1 to TRBJ2-3; D is possibly TRBD1 (6 bases). V lost 3 bases and J lost 0, with 16 bases in between. The CDR3 runs to 16 residues. Germline loops: CDR1 SQVTM, CDR2 ANQGSEA. Here the CDR3 reads CSVDLPDRSSTDTQYF. The CDR3 DNA reads TGCAGCGTTGACCTCCCAGACAGGTCCAGCACAGATACGCAGTATTTT.

CDR3 loop: CASSSGGGEEETQYF. CDR3 nucleotide sequence: TGTGCCAGCAGTTCGGGGGGAGGTGAGGAAGAGACCCAGTACTTC. The chain combines TRBV28 with TRBJ2-5, with 7 bases matching TRBD2. This CDR3 has 15 residues. Losses at the gene ends were 4 bases for V and 3 bases for J; bases not matched to a gene: 8. CDR1 is MDHEN and CDR2 is SYDVKM in the germline V gene.

The rearrangement joins TRBV6-5 to TRBJ1-5; D not resolved. Germline CDR1 reads MNHEY; CDR2 reads SVGAGI. The CDR3 is 12 residues long. The V end lost 6 bases, the J end lost 2 bases, and 5 bases lay between the germline ends. The CDR3 DNA reads as TGTGCCAGCAGGCGAGGCAATCAGCCCCAGCATTTT. Its protein is CASRRGNQPQHF.

This clone came up a few times. The chain couples TRBV10-3 to TRBJ1-1, with D perhaps TRBD1 (6 bases). CDR1 and CDR2 from the germline V gene are ENHRY and SYGVKD. There are 14 residues in the CDR3. Trimming removed 6 bases from V and 0 bases from J, with 11 bases in between. CDR3: CAIRDRFMNTEAFF. The CDR3 region has the DNA TGTGCCATCAGGGACAGATTTATGAACACTGAAGCTTTCTTT.

This clone was counted only a few times. This chain connects TRBV7-9 to TRBJ2-7; the match to TRBD1 covers 10 bases. V lost 7 bases to trimming and J lost 5 bases; unmatched junction nucleotides: 8. This CDR3 comprises 14 residues. Looked up from germline, CDR1 is SEHNR and CDR2 is FQNEAQ (reference sequence). CDR3 amino acids: CASNYGTGVNEQYF. The CDR3 DNA follows: TGTGCCAGCAACTACGGGACAGGGGTTAACGAGCAGTACTTC.

This chain joins TRBV6-5 and TRBJ2-3, with 8 bases fitting TRBD2. Germline V gene data show CDR1 as MNHEY and CDR2 as SVGAGI. The CDR3 runs to 15 residues. Trimming at V came to 6 bases and at J to 2 bases, leaving 7 bases not matched to a gene. CDR3 bases: TGTGCCAGCAGGCCCGGGGGGGCCGACACAGATACGCAGTATTTT. Protein sequence: CASRPGGADTDTQYF.

The chain recombines TRBV6-5 with TRBJ1-1, with a possible D match to TRBD1 (5 bases). The V gene lost 7 bases and the J gene lost 4 bases, with 13 bases spanning the gap. CDR1 and CDR2 (germline): MNHEY, SVGAGI. This CDR3 has 13 amino acids. CDR3 in amino acids: CASIMGGSTEAFF. DNA of the CDR3: TGTGCCAGCATTATGGGGGGGAGCACTGAAGCTTTCTTT.

In its sample, this clone was seen a few times. The chain joins TRBV28 to TRBJ1-2; D may be TRBD1 (5 bases). Trimming took 4 bases from V and 4 from J, leaving 10 bases between them. The germline V gene encodes CDR1 MDHEN and CDR2 SYDVKM. The CDR3 runs to 13 residues. For the CDR3, the DNA is TGTGCCAGCAGTTCGACAGTACTCTATGGCTACACCTTC. This translates into CASSSTVLYGYTF.

The chain uses TRBV5-1 and TRBJ1-1; possibly TRBD1 for D (6 bases). The germline CDR1 and CDR2 sequences are SGHRS and YFSETQ. V lost 4 bases and J 10 bases, leaving 20 bases between the germline ends. The CDR3 is made up of 14 amino acids. DNA for the CDR3: TGCGCCAGCAGCGGGATACAGGGCACCGGGGCAGCTTTCTTT. Residues: CASSGIQGTGAAFF.

The table lists this clone with a few counts. This chain joins TRBV27 and TRBJ2-1; TRBD2 agrees at 13 bases. V lost 6 bases to trimming and J lost 5 bases; unmatched junction nucleotides: 13. The V gene's germline CDR1 is MNHEY and CDR2 SMNVEV (reference sequence). The CDR3 spans 18 residues. The CDR3 is CASRLRLGTSGVNNEQFF. In nucleotides, the CDR3 is TGTGCCAGCAGACTAAGACTCGGGACTAGCGGGGTAAACAATGAGCAGTTCTTC.

This clone was detected a few times. The J gene is TRBJ1-2, the V gene TRBV6-2 or TRBV6-3; maybe TRBD1 (6 bases). This CDR3 is built from 13 residues. V dropped 2 bases and J dropped 4 bases, with 8 bases sitting between them. CDR1 is MNHEY and CDR2 is SVGEGT in the germline V gene. The CDR3 spells CASSYGGAYGYTF. The CDR3, as DNA: TGTGCCAGCAGTTACGGGGGGGCCTATGGCTACACCTTC.

This chain connects TRBV4-3 to TRBJ1-4; D uncertain. V dropped 0 bases and J dropped 8 bases, with 13 bases sitting between them. The CDR3 runs 15 residues. CDR1 and CDR2 from the germline V gene are LGHNA and YSLEER. CDR3 nucleotides: TGCGCCAGCAGCCAAGAGGTGCCGGGGAGGGAAAAACTGTTTTTT. This translates into CASSQEVPGREKLFF.

CDR3 region: CASSPRQGGNTEAFF. In DNA form, the CDR3 reads TGTGCCAGCTCACCACGGCAGGGGGGGAACACTGAAGCTTTCTTT. This chain links TRBV18 with TRBJ1-1; TRBD1 aligns across 7 bases. Germline V gives CDR1 KGHSH, CDR2 LQKENI. Trimming cost V 1 base and J 1 base; bases outside gene matches: 3. CDR3 size: 15 residues.

The chain links TRBV4-3 to TRBJ2-5; possibly TRBD1 for D (5 bases). The CDR3 is 14 amino acids. Deletions cut 0 bases from V and 5 bases from J, with 10 bases between. Per the germline V gene, CDR1 is LGHNA and CDR2 is YSLEER. The CDR3, as DNA: TGCGCCAGCAGCCAAGATCCAGGGTCGGAGACCCAGTACTTC. Translating it yields CASSQDPGSETQYF.

The chain links TRBV29-1 to TRBJ2-1; weak D call: TRBD2 (7 bases). Germline loops: CDR1 SQVTM, CDR2 ANQGSEA. Trimming shortened V by 4 bases and J by 2 bases, and 21 bases separated the two germline ends. This CDR3 spans 17 amino acids. This chain's CDR3 is CSVVGGALEGPYNEQFF. CDR3 nucleotide sequence: TGCAGCGTTGTGGGGGGGGCGTTAGAAGGCCCCTACAATGAGCAGTTCTTC.

The chain is built from TRBV19 and TRBJ2-7; tentatively, D is TRBD1 (5 bases). This CDR3 contains 13 residues. Germline CDR1 LNHDA, CDR2 SQIVND (reference sequence). V dropped 3 bases and J dropped 2 bases, with 8 bases sitting between them. The CDR3 nucleotides are TGTGCCAGTAGTATGCAGGGCCCCTACGAGCAGTACTTC. Its translation is CASSMQGPYEQYF.

This clone is a singleton in its sample. DNA for the CDR3: TGCGCCAGCAGCCAAGCACACACAGGGGAAACCTACGAGCAGTACTTC. It translates to CASSQAHTGETYEQYF. This sequence joins TRBV4-3 and TRBJ2-7, with TRBD1 matching over 7 bases. The J segment lost 2 bases and the V segment lost 1 base, leaving 8 bases of the junction unmatched. Germline V gene sequence: CDR1 LGHNA, CDR2 YSLEER. The CDR3 consists of 16 residues.

V usage is TRBV10-3 and J usage is TRBJ2-7; 9 nucleotides match TRBD1. CDR3 length: 15 residues. J was trimmed by 12 bases and V by 0 bases; bases with no gene match: 12. Germline CDR1 is ENHRY and CDR2 is SYGVKD. CDR3 in DNA: TGTGCCATCAGTGAGTCGACCCTCCCTACAGGGGGCCGGTACTTC. Its protein product is CAISESTLPTGGRYF.

The CDR3 nucleotides read TGTGCCAGGGGGGGAGCAGCGGGGAGCGGGGATACGCAGTATTTT. Its translation: CARGGAAGSGDTQYF. The V and J genes are TRBV5-8 and TRBJ2-3; TRBD2 agrees at 7 bases. The germline V gene has CDR1 SGHTS and CDR2 YDEGEE. The V segment lost 8 bases and the J segment 6 bases; nucleotides outside the gene matches: 15. The length of the CDR3 is 15 residues.